This T cell receptor (beta chain) is drawn from a study of T-cell memory formation after mild COVID-19. Trimming cost V 5 bases and J 0 bases, with 8 bases left between them. This CDR3 comprises 15 residues. CDR1 and CDR2 from the germline V gene are SGHAT and FQNNGV. TCRdb independently ran MiXCR on the 5' RACE reads; one entry per CDR3 protein. The data contain 200,000 to 250,000 distinct CDR3 sequences, 27% of them singletons. This TCR came from an adult woman who had mild COVID-19 (a few samples of this study predate the infection). Cell type and time point are not known. The chain combines TRBV11-2 with TRBJ2-6; D unclear. The sample taken for sequencing was PBMCs or a T cell subset sorted from them (not recorded which). The CDR3 here is CASSIRLSGANVLTF. CDR3 sequence (DNA): TGTGCCAGCAGCATCCGGCTCTCTGGGGCCAACGTCCTGACTTTC.